The 23 T cell receptor beta chains below were found in one sample sequenced in a study of cytomegalovirus exposure and HLA in healthy donors. Use of 60 Vbeta and 13 Jbeta primers characterized the PCR. Method: immunoSEQ multiplex PCR; TCRdb's copy keeps in-frame clones and lacks some. Of 90,000 to 150,000 clones detected, over 70% appear once; the ten largest clones hold more than 9%. Sequencing was carried out using PBMCs. The receptors shown here come from a woman aged 50 to 60 in good health and CMV-seropositive.

The chain couples TRBV29-1 to TRBJ1-1; D is unclear. The germline V gene has CDR1 SQVTM and CDR2 ANQGSEA. The V end was cut by 5 bases, the J end by 11 bases, with 15 bases between. The CDR3 sequence is 11 residues long. The CDR3 nucleotides are TGCAGCGTTCGGGGAGGAGACGGGGCTTTCTTT. As protein: CSVRGGDGAFF.

A few counts support this clone. The rearrangement joins TRBV29-1 to TRBJ2-1, with 7 nucleotides matching TRBD1. This CDR3 is built from 14 residues. Trimming took 8 bases from V and 7 from J; bases not matched to a gene: 14. Germline V CDR1 and CDR2: SQVTM, ANQGSEA. This CDR3 is CSTHRGRRRNEQFF. CDR3 in DNA: TGCAGCACCCACAGGGGACGTCGTAGGAATGAGCAGTTCTTC.

This clone turned up a few times. V usage is TRBV9 and J usage is TRBJ2-1; TRBD1 matches at 8 bases. The germline gives CDR1 SGDLS, CDR2 YYNGEE. J gave up 6 bases and V 0 bases, and 5 bases lay outside the gene matches. The CDR3 spans 15 residues. CDR3 loop: CASSVGQGIGNEQFF. CDR3 DNA sequence: TGTGCCAGCAGCGTAGGACAGGGGATCGGCAATGAGCAGTTCTTC.

The rearrangement links TRBV9 to TRBJ2-5; 14 bases agree with TRBD2. This CDR3 spans 17 amino acids. J was trimmed by 5 bases and V by 3 bases; bases with no gene match: 9. Germline values: CDR1 SGDLS, CDR2 YYNGEE. The CDR3 is CASSARGLAGVPETQYF. As DNA, the CDR3 is TGTGCCAGCAGCGCGAGGGGACTAGCGGGAGTACCGGAGACCCAGTACTTC.

This chain joins TRBV5-1 and TRBJ2-5, with TRBD2 matching 14 bases. Germline CDR1 reads SGHRS; CDR2 reads YFSETQ. The CDR3 totals 15 residues. The V gene end was trimmed by 9 bases and the J gene end by 5 bases; junction bases not matched to a gene: 9. The chain's CDR3 is CATRTSGGLSETQYF. Written as DNA, the CDR3 is TGCGCCACCAGGACTAGCGGGGGGTTATCGGAGACCCAGTACTTC.

V gene TRBV19 combines with J gene TRBJ2-4; 8 nucleotides line up with TRBD1. The CDR3 length is 17 residues. Germline trimming cut 1 base from V and 2 bases from J; bases unmatched to any gene: 7. Germline CDR1 reads LNHDA; CDR2 reads SQIVND (reference sequence). The CDR3, as DNA: TGTGCCAGTAGTATAGGAACAGGGGGAGCTACCAAAAACATTCAGTACTTC. Its protein product is CASSIGTGGATKNIQYF.

The genes are TRBV18 and TRBJ2-1; 11 bases agree with TRBD1. In germline, CDR1 is KGHSH, CDR2 LQKENI. J lost 6 bases, V lost 4 bases, and 8 bases had no gene match. The CDR3 is 16 amino acids. Here the CDR3 reads CASSRAGTGGSNEQFF. The DNA for the CDR3 is TGTGCCAGCTCACGGGCCGGGACAGGGGGTTCCAATGAGCAGTTCTTC.

The rearrangement uses TRBV2 and TRBJ2-5; D may be TRBD1 (6 bases). The CDR3 contains 15 residues. V shed 6 bases and J shed 4 bases, with 18 bases lying between them. Germline assignment: CDR1 SNHLY and CDR2 FYNNEI. The CDR3 here is CASREKTQGGETQYF. CDR3 DNA sequence: TGTGCCAGCAGGGAGAAGACACAGGGTGGAGAGACCCAGTACTTC.

The V gene is TRBV30, the J gene TRBJ1-1; D perhaps matches TRBD1 (6 bases). Germline V lookup: CDR1 GTSNPN, CDR2 SVGIG (reference sequence). V lost 5 bases to trimming and J lost 1 base, with 14 bases between them. The CDR3 runs 14 residues. The CDR3 coding sequence is TGTGCCTGGTCCACAGGGTATGGGAACACTGAAGCTTTCTTT. It codes for CAWSTGYGNTEAFF.

The chain joins TRBV5-1 to TRBJ2-2; perhaps TRBD1 as D (6 bases). Germline CDR1 is SGHRS and CDR2 is YFSETQ. Between the trimmed V and J ends, which lost 4 bases and 4 bases, there was a span of 17 bases. The length of the CDR3 is 16 residues. Here the CDR3 reads CASSPAPGVGTGELFF. CDR3 nucleotides: TGCGCCAGCAGCCCGGCGCCAGGGGTAGGCACCGGGGAGCTGTTTTTT.

The gene calls are TRBV9 and TRBJ2-5; tentative D call: TRBD2 (6 bases). There are 14 residues in the CDR3. Trimming shortened V by 1 base and J by 2 bases, and 9 bases separated the two germline ends. Germline assignment: CDR1 SGDLS and CDR2 YYNGEE. CDR3 nucleotides: TGTGCCAGCAGCGTATTTGGGGGGCAAGAGACCCAGTACTTC. Encoded protein: CASSVFGGQETQYF.

This rearrangement joins TRBV4-1 to TRBJ1-2; D might be TRBD1 (5 bases). Trimming removed 0 bases at V and 0 bases at J, with 17 bases between. The CDR3 consists of 18 residues. Germline V gene data show CDR1 as MGHRA and CDR2 as YSYEKL. This chain's CDR3 is CASSQDLVSRGANYGYTF. Here the CDR3 DNA reads TGCGCCAGCAGCCAAGATCTAGTCAGCCGGGGGGCTAACTATGGCTACACCTTC.

The chain carries TRBV4-3 and TRBJ1-6, with TRBD1 matching over 11 bases. With V trimmed by 4 bases and J by 14 bases, 13 bases remained unmatched. Germline lookup yields CDR1 LGHNA and CDR2 YSLEER. The CDR3 has 16 residues. Here the CDR3 reads CASSRIRDRGEGTLHF. In nucleotides, the CDR3 is TGCGCCAGCAGCCGTATCCGGGACAGGGGGGAAGGGACCCTCCACTTT.

This clone is a singleton in its sample. V is TRBV7-3 and J is TRBJ2-1, with no clear D. This CDR3 is built from 13 residues. With 5 bases removed from V and 4 bases from J, the gap between germline ends came to 9 bases. CDR1 SGHTA and CDR2 FQGTGA come from the germline V gene. The CDR3 nucleotides read TGTGCCAGCAGCATGAGACTGTACAATGAGCAGTTCTTC. It yields the protein CASSMRLYNEQFF. Together with reference TRBV7-3 and TRBJ2-1, the CDR3 gives the full variable domain: GAGVSQTPSNKVTEKGKYVELRCDPISGHTALYWYRQSLGQGPEFLIYFQGTGAADDSGLPNDRFFAVRPEGSVSTLKIQRTERGDSAVYLCASSMRLYNEQFFGPGTRLTVL.

This clone was detected once. The rearrangement joins TRBV18 to TRBJ2-7; TRBD1 matches 8 bases. CDR3 length: 14 amino acids. CDR1 and CDR2 from the germline V gene are KGHSH and LQKENI. V dropped 5 bases and J dropped 3; count of bases not matched to a gene: 6. The CDR3 DNA sequence: TGTGCCAGCTCAATAGGACAGGGCTTCTACGAGCAGTACTTC. It is translated as CASSIGQGFYEQYF.

The V gene is TRBV5-4, the J gene TRBJ2-6, with 8 bases that match TRBD1. The ends lost 4 bases at V and 2 bases at J; junction bases unmatched: 2. The CDR3 covers 15 residues. Germline CDR1 reads SGHNT; CDR2 reads YYREEE (reference sequence). CDR3 loop: CASSVTGAGANVLTF. Written as DNA, the CDR3 is TGTGCCAGCAGCGTGACAGGGGCTGGGGCCAACGTCCTGACTTTC.

This chain connects TRBV7-2 to TRBJ1-1, with D perhaps TRBD1 (6 bases). Germline V gene sequence: CDR1 SGHTA, CDR2 FQGNSA. Trimming removed 3 bases at V and 8 bases at J, with 13 bases between. The CDR3 length is 13 residues. The CDR3 DNA reads TGTGCCAGCAGCTTTGCGGGGGCCGGGGAAGCTTTCTTT. It specifies CASSFAGAGEAFF.

The rearrangement links TRBV7-2 to TRBJ2-7; D is unresolved. This CDR3 has 17 amino acids. V lost 2 bases, J lost 2 bases, and 19 bases lay in between. The germline V gene has CDR1 SGHTA and CDR2 FQGNSA. The DNA for the CDR3 is TGTGCCAGCAGCTTATCGTTTTCCAGTTCTCTGACCTACGAGCAGTACTTC. Protein: CASSLSFSSSLTYEQYF.

The chain has TRBV19 and TRBJ2-7; TRBD2 might be the D (6 bases). This CDR3 spans 15 amino acids. CDR1 and CDR2 (germline): LNHDA, SQIVND (reference sequence). With 1 base removed from V and 2 bases from J, the gap between germline ends came to 12 bases. The CDR3 nucleotides are TGTGCCAGTAGTATAGTATCTAGCGTTCCCTACGAGCAGTACTTC. It yields the protein CASSIVSSVPYEQYF. Full variable domain (missing parts from reference TRBV19 and TRBJ2-7): DGGITQSPKYLFRKEGQNVTLSCEQNLNHDAMYWYRQDPGQGLRLIYYSQIVNDFQKGDIAEGYSVSREKKESFPLTVTSAQKNPTAFYLCASSIVSSVPYEQYFGPGTRLTVT.

In its sample, this clone was seen once. CDR3 nucleotides: TGTGCCAGCTCCTACGACAGCCTGAACACTGAAGCTTTCTTT. Its translation: CASSYDSLNTEAFF. This rearrangement joins TRBV6-1 to TRBJ1-1; tentative D call: TRBD1 (5 bases). The CDR3 contains 14 residues. The germline V gene encodes CDR1 MNHNS and CDR2 SASEGT. V lost 8 bases and J 0 bases, leaving 13 bases between the germline ends.

The V gene is TRBV9, the J gene TRBJ1-3, with unresolved D. This CDR3 spans 15 amino acids. Looked up from germline, CDR1 is SGDLS and CDR2 is YYNGEE. The V and J ends lost 3 bases and 1 base respectively, with 11 bases between them. The CDR3 protein is CASSDVGGSGNTIYF. The CDR3 DNA follows: TGTGCCAGCAGCGACGTAGGAGGATCTGGAAACACCATATATTTT.

The CDR3 spells CASSPRSTTGDTQYF. The CDR3 DNA is TGTGCCAGCTCACCCCGGAGTACCACAGGAGATACGCAGTATTTT. The J gene is TRBJ2-3, the V gene TRBV18; weak D call: TRBD1 (5 bases). The CDR3 has 15 amino acids. Germline values: CDR1 KGHSH, CDR2 LQKENI. The germline V and J ends were trimmed by 3 bases and 5 bases, with 15 bases remaining between them.

The chain has TRBV4-2 and TRBJ1-2; 8 bases match TRBD1. Looked up from germline, CDR1 is LGHNA and CDR2 is YNFKEQ. The V gene end was trimmed by 3 bases and the J gene end by 10 bases; junction bases not matched to a gene: 13. The CDR3 sequence is 15 residues long. The CDR3, as DNA: TGTGCCAGCAGCCAGGAGACAGGGGCGCCTATAGACTACACCTTC. This gives the protein CASSQETGAPIDYTF.